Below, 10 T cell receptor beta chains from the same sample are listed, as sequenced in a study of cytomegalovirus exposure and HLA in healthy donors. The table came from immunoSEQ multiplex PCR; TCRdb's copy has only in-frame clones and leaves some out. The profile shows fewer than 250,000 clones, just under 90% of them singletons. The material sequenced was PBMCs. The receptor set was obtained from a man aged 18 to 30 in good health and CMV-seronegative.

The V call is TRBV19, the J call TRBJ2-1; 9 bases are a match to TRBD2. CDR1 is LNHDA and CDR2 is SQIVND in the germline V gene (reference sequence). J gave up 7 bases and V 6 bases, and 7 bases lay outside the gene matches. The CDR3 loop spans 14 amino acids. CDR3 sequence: CASRSAGGVNEQFF. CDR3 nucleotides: TGTGCCAGTAGGTCTGCGGGAGGGGTAAATGAGCAGTTCTTC.

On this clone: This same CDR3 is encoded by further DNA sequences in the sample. The CDR3 sequence is CASSLAGTYEQYF. The CDR3 DNA reads as TGTGCCAGCAGTTTAGCGGGCACCTACGAGCAGTACTTC. This rearrangement joins TRBV27 to TRBJ2-7, with D possibly being TRBD2 (5 bases). The CDR3 contains 13 residues. Per the germline V gene, CDR1 is MNHEY and CDR2 is SMNVEV (reference sequence). V shed 2 bases and J shed 2 bases, with 7 bases lying between them.

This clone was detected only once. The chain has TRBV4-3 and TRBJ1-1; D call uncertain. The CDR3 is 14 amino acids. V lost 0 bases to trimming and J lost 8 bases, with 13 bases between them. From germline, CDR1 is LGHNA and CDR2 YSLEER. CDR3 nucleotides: TGCGCCAGCAGCCAAGATCTAGGGAGACGGGAAGCTTTCTTT. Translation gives CASSQDLGRREAFF.

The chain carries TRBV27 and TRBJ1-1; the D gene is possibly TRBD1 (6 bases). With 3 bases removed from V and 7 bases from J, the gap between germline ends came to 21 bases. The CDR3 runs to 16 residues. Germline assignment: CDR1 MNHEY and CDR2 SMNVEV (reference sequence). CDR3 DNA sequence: TGTGCCAGCAGTTTTATTTATCCTGCGGACAGAGATGAAGCTTTCTTT. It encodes CASSFIYPADRDEAFF.

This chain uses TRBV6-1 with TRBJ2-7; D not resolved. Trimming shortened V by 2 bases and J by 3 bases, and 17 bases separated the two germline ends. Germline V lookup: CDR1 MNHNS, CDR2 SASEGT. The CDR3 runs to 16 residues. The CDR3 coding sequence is TGTGCCAGCAGTGAATTGAGTAGTTGGGCCCTCTACGAGCAGTACTTC. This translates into CASSELSSWALYEQYF.

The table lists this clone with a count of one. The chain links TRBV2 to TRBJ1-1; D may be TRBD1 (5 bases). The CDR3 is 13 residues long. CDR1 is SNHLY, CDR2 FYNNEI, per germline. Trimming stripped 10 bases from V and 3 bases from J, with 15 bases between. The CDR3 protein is CATRRGEDTEAFF. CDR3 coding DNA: TGTGCCACACGTAGGGGCGAGGACACTGAAGCTTTCTTT.

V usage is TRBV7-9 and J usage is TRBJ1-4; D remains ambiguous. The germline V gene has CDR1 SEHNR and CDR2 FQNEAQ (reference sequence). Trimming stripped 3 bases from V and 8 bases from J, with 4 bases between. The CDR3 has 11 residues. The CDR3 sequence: CASSFKEKLFF. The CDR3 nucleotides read TGTGCCAGCAGCTTTAAAGAAAAACTGTTTTTT.

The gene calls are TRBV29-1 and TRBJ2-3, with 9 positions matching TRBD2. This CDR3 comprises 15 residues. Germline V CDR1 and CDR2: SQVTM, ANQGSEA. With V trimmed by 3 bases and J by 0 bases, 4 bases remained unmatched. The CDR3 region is CSVDLTSGSTDTQYF. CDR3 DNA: TGCAGCGTTGATCTAACTAGCGGGAGCACAGATACGCAGTATTTT.

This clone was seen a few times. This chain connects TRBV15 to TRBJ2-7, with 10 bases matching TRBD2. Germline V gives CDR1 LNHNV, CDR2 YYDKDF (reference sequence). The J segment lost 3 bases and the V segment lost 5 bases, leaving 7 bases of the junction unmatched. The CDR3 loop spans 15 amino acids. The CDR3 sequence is CATSPRGTSVYEQYF. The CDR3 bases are TGTGCCACCAGCCCACGAGGGACTAGCGTCTACGAGCAGTACTTC.

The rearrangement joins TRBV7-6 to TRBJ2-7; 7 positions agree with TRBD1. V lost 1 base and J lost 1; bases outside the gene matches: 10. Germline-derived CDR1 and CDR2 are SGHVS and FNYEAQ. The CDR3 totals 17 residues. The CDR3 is CASSLESGTDFSYEQYF. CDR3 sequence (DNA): TGTGCCAGCAGCTTAGAGTCCGGGACAGACTTTTCCTACGAGCAGTACTTC.